Listed below are T cell receptor beta chains from one sample, sequenced in a study of cytomegalovirus exposure and HLA in healthy donors. Profiled with immunoSEQ multiplex PCR; TCRdb holds only in-frame clones, not every one. The table has 120,000 to 150,000 clones, less than 80% seen once; the top ten hold roughly 8.8%. Sequencing input: PBMCs. The receptors originated from a woman aged 50 to 60 in good health and CMV-seropositive. Both conserved end residues are part of each CDR3. Fields, in order: clone size, D gene, V gene, CDR3 length, J gene, CDR3 protein, CDR3 DNA. A D gene is named only where the DNA matches it firmly. Only part of the rows carry a size: once, few, many, or a class if the clone is expanded.

abundance: -; d_gene: -; v_gene: TRBV7-8; len: 17; j_gene: TRBJ1-4; CDR3aa: CASSSFKISRANEKLFF; CDR3nt: TGTGCCAGCAGCTCCTTTAAAATTTCCAGGGCTAATGAAAAACTGTTTTTT
abundance: -; d_gene: TRBD1; v_gene: TRBV7-9; len: 14; j_gene: TRBJ1-2; CDR3aa: CASSIRTGPEGYTF; CDR3nt: TGTGCCAGCAGCATAAGGACAGGGCCGGAAGGCTACACCTTC
abundance: -; d_gene: TRBD1; v_gene: TRBV2; len: 14; j_gene: TRBJ1-1; CDR3aa: CANRGDRMNTEAFF; CDR3nt: TGTGCCAACAGGGGGGACAGAATGAACACTGAAGCTTTCTTT
abundance: -; d_gene: TRBD1; v_gene: TRBV2; len: 13; j_gene: TRBJ1-4; CDR3aa: CASQDRANEKLFF; CDR3nt: TGTGCCAGCCAGGACAGGGCAAATGAAAAACTGTTTTTT
abundance: -; d_gene: -; v_gene: TRBV19; len: 13; j_gene: TRBJ2-3; CDR3aa: CASWGGAGDTQYF; CDR3nt: TGTGCCAGCTGGGGGGGGGCAGGAGATACGCAGTATTTT
abundance: -; d_gene: -; v_gene: TRBV7-8; len: 14; j_gene: TRBJ1-1; CDR3aa: CASSSGGRNTEAFF; CDR3nt: TGTGCCAGCAGCTCGGGTGGGAGGAACACTGAAGCTTTCTTT
abundance: -; d_gene: -; v_gene: TRBV7-6; len: 12; j_gene: TRBJ2-5; CDR3aa: CASSLARETQYF; CDR3nt: TGTGCCAGCAGCTTAGCGCGGGAGACCCAGTACTTC
abundance: -; d_gene: -; v_gene: TRBV6-1; len: 14; j_gene: TRBJ1-5; CDR3aa: CASSELREDQPQHF; CDR3nt: TGTGCCAGCAGTGAATTGAGGGAAGATCAGCCCCAGCATTTT
abundance: -; d_gene: TRBD1; v_gene: TRBV10-3; len: 16; j_gene: TRBJ1-2; CDR3aa: CATKNGPGQGDYGYTF; CDR3nt: TGTGCCACCAAGAATGGCCCGGGACAGGGGGACTATGGCTACACCTTC
abundance: -; d_gene: -; v_gene: TRBV4-1; len: 13; j_gene: TRBJ2-3; CDR3aa: CASSQVSEDTQYF; CDR3nt: TGCGCCAGCAGCCAAGTGAGTGAAGATACGCAGTATTTT
abundance: -; d_gene: -; v_gene: TRBV7-3; len: 14; j_gene: TRBJ1-4; CDR3aa: CASKSYEVVEKLFF; CDR3nt: TGTGCCAGCAAGAGCTATGAGGTGGTTGAAAAACTGTTTTTT
abundance: few; d_gene: TRBD1; v_gene: TRBV28; len: 16; j_gene: TRBJ2-6; CDR3aa: CASSSQGAGGANVLTF; CDR3nt: TGTGCCAGCAGTTCACAGGGGGCGGGTGGGGCCAACGTCCTGACTTTC
abundance: -; d_gene: -; v_gene: TRBV18; len: 14; j_gene: TRBJ2-7; CDR3aa: CASSPSSGGYEQYF; CDR3nt: TGTGCCAGCTCACCATCTTCTGGGGGGTACGAGCAGTACTTC
abundance: -; d_gene: TRBD1; v_gene: TRBV28; len: 15; j_gene: TRBJ1-6; CDR3aa: CASRLRTGNNSPLHF; CDR3nt: TGTGCCAGCAGACTCCGGACAGGCAATAATTCACCCCTCCACTTT
abundance: once; d_gene: -; v_gene: TRBV7-8; len: 13; j_gene: TRBJ2-1; CDR3aa: CASSSTINNEQFF; CDR3nt: TGTGCCAGCAGCTCGACTATCAACAATGAGCAGTTCTTC
abundance: -; d_gene: -; v_gene: TRBV5-1; len: 15; j_gene: TRBJ1-2; CDR3aa: CASSLTPGGDAGYTF; CDR3nt: TGCGCCAGCAGCTTGACCCCCGGGGGAGACGCTGGCTACACCTTC
abundance: -; d_gene: TRBD1; v_gene: TRBV5-1; len: 18; j_gene: TRBJ2-5; CDR3aa: CASSLDPPGQGTQETQYF; CDR3nt: TGCGCCAGCAGCTTGGATCCCCCGGGACAGGGGACCCAAGAGACCCAGTACTTC
abundance: -; d_gene: -; v_gene: TRBV30; len: 16; j_gene: TRBJ2-5; CDR3aa: CAWSPREEAPHQTQYF; CDR3nt: TGTGCCTGGAGTCCCCGGGAAGAGGCACCTCACCAGACCCAGTACTTC
abundance: -; d_gene: -; v_gene: TRBV28; len: 14; j_gene: TRBJ2-7; CDR3aa: CASSLELAGREQYF; CDR3nt: TGTGCCAGCAGTTTAGAGTTGGCGGGCCGCGAGCAGTACTTC
abundance: -; d_gene: TRBD2; v_gene: TRBV4-2; len: 15; j_gene: TRBJ2-3; CDR3aa: CASSQGRGGTDTQYF; CDR3nt: TGTGCCAGCAGCCAAGGGCGGGGGGGAACAGATACGCAGTATTTT
abundance: -; d_gene: TRBD1; v_gene: TRBV13; len: 12; j_gene: TRBJ2-1; CDR3aa: CASSPDRAYGFF; CDR3nt: TGTGCCAGCAGTCCCGACAGGGCTTATGGGTTCTTC
abundance: -; d_gene: -; v_gene: TRBV19; len: 13; j_gene: TRBJ2-3; CDR3aa: CASSPDLTDTQYF; CDR3nt: TGTGCCAGTAGCCCGGACTTGACAGATACGCAGTATTTT
abundance: -; d_gene: -; v_gene: TRBV19; len: 13; j_gene: TRBJ1-2; CDR3aa: CASSIWQNYGYTF; CDR3nt: TGTGCCAGTAGTATTTGGCAGAACTATGGCTACACCTTC
abundance: -; d_gene: -; v_gene: TRBV19; len: 13; j_gene: TRBJ1-4; CDR3aa: CASSRGGNEKLFF; CDR3nt: TGTGCCAGTAGTAGGGGAGGAAATGAAAAACTGTTTTTT
abundance: -; d_gene: TRBD1; v_gene: TRBV5-4; len: 15; j_gene: TRBJ2-2; CDR3aa: CASSRMDRVTGELFF; CDR3nt: TGTGCCAGCAGCCGGATGGACAGGGTAACCGGGGAGCTGTTTTTT
abundance: -; d_gene: -; v_gene: TRBV7-2; len: 14; j_gene: TRBJ1-5; CDR3aa: CASTYPGVNQPQHF; CDR3nt: TGTGCCAGCACCTACCCGGGGGTTAATCAGCCCCAGCATTTT
abundance: -; d_gene: -; v_gene: TRBV6-5; len: 13; j_gene: TRBJ1-3; CDR3aa: CATWRIPGNTIYF; CDR3nt: TGTGCCACCTGGAGGATTCCTGGAAACACCATATATTTT
abundance: -; d_gene: TRBD1; v_gene: TRBV7-9; len: 15; j_gene: TRBJ1-6; CDR3aa: CASSVTGQGDSPLHF; CDR3nt: TGTGCCAGCAGCGTGACGGGACAGGGTGATTCACCCCTCCACTTT
abundance: -; d_gene: -; v_gene: TRBV11-2; len: 13; j_gene: TRBJ1-1; CDR3aa: CASSLARETEAFF; CDR3nt: TGTGCCAGCAGCTTAGCGAGGGAAACTGAAGCTTTCTTT
abundance: -; d_gene: TRBD2; v_gene: TRBV10-3; len: 15; j_gene: TRBJ2-7; CDR3aa: CAISESPSGGYEQYF; CDR3nt: TGTGCCATCAGTGAGTCTCCTAGCGGGGGCTACGAGCAGTACTTC
abundance: -; d_gene: -; v_gene: TRBV19; len: 15; j_gene: TRBJ2-5; CDR3aa: CASSIRQGREETQYF; CDR3nt: TGTGCCAGTAGTATAAGGCAGGGTAGAGAAGAGACCCAGTACTTC
abundance: few; d_gene: TRBD1; v_gene: TRBV4-1; len: 14; j_gene: TRBJ1-2; CDR3aa: CASSPGTGSYGYTF; CDR3nt: TGCGCCAGCAGCCCAGGGACAGGGAGCTATGGCTACACCTTC
abundance: -; d_gene: -; v_gene: TRBV4-1; len: 14; j_gene: TRBJ2-2; CDR3aa: CASRQTRNTGELFF; CDR3nt: TGCGCCAGCAGACAGACACGAAACACCGGGGAGCTGTTTTTT
abundance: few; d_gene: -; v_gene: TRBV28; len: 13; j_gene: TRBJ2-3; CDR3aa: CASSSRGIDTQYF; CDR3nt: TGTGCCAGCAGCTCTCGGGGTATAGATACGCAGTATTTT
abundance: -; d_gene: TRBD2; v_gene: TRBV28; len: 16; j_gene: TRBJ2-1; CDR3aa: CASSLYVAGGFSEQFF; CDR3nt: TGTGCCAGCAGTTTATACGTAGCGGGGGGGTTCAGTGAGCAGTTCTTC
abundance: once; d_gene: TRBD1; v_gene: TRBV5-4; len: 14; j_gene: TRBJ2-3; CDR3aa: CASSLAGGRDTQYF; CDR3nt: TGTGCCAGCAGCTTGGCAGGGGGTCGAGATACGCAGTATTTT
abundance: -; d_gene: -; v_gene: TRBV19; len: 11; j_gene: TRBJ1-4; CDR3aa: CATAEVEKLFF; CDR3nt: TGTGCCACCGCCGAGGTTGAAAAACTGTTTTTT
abundance: -; d_gene: -; v_gene: TRBV4-1; len: 14; j_gene: TRBJ1-2; CDR3aa: CASSQDSRNYGYTF; CDR3nt: TGCGCCAGCAGCCAAGACAGTCGCAACTATGGCTACACCTTC
abundance: -; d_gene: -; v_gene: TRBV19; len: 11; j_gene: TRBJ2-1; CDR3aa: CASLHWNEQFF; CDR3nt: TGTGCCAGTCTGCACTGGAATGAGCAGTTCTTC
abundance: -; d_gene: TRBD2; v_gene: TRBV7-2; len: 15; j_gene: TRBJ2-7; CDR3aa: CASSSFSGGAYEQYF; CDR3nt: TGTGCCAGCAGCTCGTTTAGCGGGGGGGCCTACGAGCAGTACTTC
abundance: once; d_gene: -; v_gene: TRBV7-6; len: 14; j_gene: TRBJ2-1; CDR3aa: CASSLARTYNEQFF; CDR3nt: TGTGCCAGCAGCTTAGCGCGGACCTACAATGAGCAGTTCTTC
abundance: -; d_gene: -; v_gene: TRBV27; len: 15; j_gene: TRBJ1-2; CDR3aa: CASTRGAALGNGYTF; CDR3nt: TGTGCCAGCACCCGGGGGGCTGCCCTTGGGAATGGCTACACCTTC
abundance: -; d_gene: TRBD2; v_gene: TRBV5-1; len: 15; j_gene: TRBJ2-3; CDR3aa: CASRSHGGDADTQYF; CDR3nt: TGCGCCAGCAGGTCCCACGGGGGGGATGCAGATACGCAGTATTTT
abundance: -; d_gene: -; v_gene: TRBV4-1; len: 16; j_gene: TRBJ1-1; CDR3aa: CASSQQTGALNTEAFF; CDR3nt: TGCGCCAGCAGCCAACAGACAGGAGCCCTGAACACTGAAGCTTTCTTT
abundance: -; d_gene: TRBD1; v_gene: TRBV19; len: 15; j_gene: TRBJ1-1; CDR3aa: CASSLQTGSGTEAFF; CDR3nt: TGTGCCAGTAGTCTACAGACAGGGTCGGGCACTGAAGCTTTCTTT
abundance: few; d_gene: -; v_gene: TRBV18; len: 12; j_gene: TRBJ1-1; CDR3aa: CASSPGQTEAFF; CDR3nt: TGTGCCAGCTCACCCGGACAGACAGAAGCTTTCTTT
abundance: -; d_gene: -; v_gene: TRBV4-1; len: 18; j_gene: TRBJ1-5; CDR3aa: CASSQVYGVGGSRQPQHF; CDR3nt: TGCGCCAGCAGCCAAGTGTACGGGGTAGGAGGTTCGCGGCAGCCCCAGCATTTT
abundance: few; d_gene: -; v_gene: TRBV27; len: 14; j_gene: TRBJ1-5; CDR3aa: CASSLREGGQPQHF; CDR3nt: TGTGCCAGCAGTTTACGGGAGGGGGGACAGCCCCAGCATTTT
abundance: -; d_gene: -; v_gene: TRBV19; len: 12; j_gene: TRBJ1-1; CDR3aa: CASRREGTEAFF; CDR3nt: TGTGCCAGTCGGAGGGAGGGCACTGAAGCTTTCTTT
abundance: -; d_gene: -; v_gene: TRBV7-8; len: 16; j_gene: TRBJ1-6; CDR3aa: CASSQRSSFEASPLHF; CDR3nt: TGTGCCAGCAGCCAAAGATCCTCGTTTGAGGCTTCACCCCTCCACTTT
abundance: few; d_gene: TRBD1; v_gene: TRBV5-1; len: 16; j_gene: TRBJ1-2; CDR3aa: CASSLGGTGGKYGYTF; CDR3nt: TGCGCCAGCAGCTTGGGCGGGACAGGGGGCAAGTATGGCTACACCTTC
abundance: -; d_gene: -; v_gene: TRBV14; len: 15; j_gene: TRBJ2-6; CDR3aa: CASSLDTAGANVLTF; CDR3nt: TGTGCCAGCAGCCTTGACACCGCTGGGGCCAACGTCCTGACTTTC
abundance: -; d_gene: TRBD1; v_gene: TRBV7-2; len: 18; j_gene: TRBJ2-1; CDR3aa: CASSLGVGGASIYNEQFF; CDR3nt: TGTGCCAGCAGCTTAGGTGTAGGGGGCGCCTCAATCTACAATGAGCAGTTCTTC
abundance: -; d_gene: TRBD1; v_gene: TRBV6-1; len: 15; j_gene: TRBJ1-5; CDR3aa: CASSDTGTGDQPQHF; CDR3nt: TGTGCCAGCAGTGACACCGGGACAGGGGATCAGCCCCAGCATTTT
abundance: -; d_gene: -; v_gene: TRBV25-1; len: 14; j_gene: TRBJ1-2; CDR3aa: CASSGSRDTGGYTF; CDR3nt: TGTGCCAGCAGTGGGTCCCGGGACACGGGGGGCTACACCTTC
abundance: -; d_gene: -; v_gene: TRBV5-4; len: 14; j_gene: TRBJ1-6; CDR3aa: CASSMSGLLSPLHF; CDR3nt: TGTGCCAGCAGCATGTCAGGGCTGTTGTCACCCCTCCACTTT
abundance: -; d_gene: TRBD1; v_gene: TRBV6-5; len: 14; j_gene: TRBJ2-7; CDR3aa: CASSPDRGRNEQYF; CDR3nt: TGTGCCAGCAGCCCGGACAGGGGGCGTAACGAGCAGTACTTC
abundance: -; d_gene: TRBD1; v_gene: TRBV5-1; len: 18; j_gene: TRBJ2-6; CDR3aa: CASSPSPGTGTGANVLTF; CDR3nt: TGCGCCAGCAGCCCCAGTCCCGGGACAGGGACCGGGGCCAACGTCCTGACTTTC
abundance: -; d_gene: -; v_gene: TRBV28; len: 13; j_gene: TRBJ1-2; CDR3aa: CASSFPGPGGYTF; CDR3nt: TGTGCCAGCAGTTTTCCTGGGCCCGGCGGCTACACCTTC
abundance: -; d_gene: -; v_gene: TRBV2; len: 14; j_gene: TRBJ1-5; CDR3aa: CASTEQGLNQPQHF; CDR3nt: TGTGCCAGCACCGAGCAGGGTTTGAATCAGCCCCAGCATTTT